Here is one T cell receptor beta chain with its context. This specimen belongs to a study of blood T cell repertoires in COVID-19. V lost 4 bases, J lost 6 bases, and 3 bases stayed unmatched. The CDR3 sequence is 15 residues long. Germline CDR1 and CDR2: LGHDT and YNNKEL (reference sequence). The data were produced by immunoSEQ multiplex PCR, yet TCRdb's version contains in-frame clones alone and is incomplete. Among around 210,000 clones listed, around 89% were seen once. Individuals drawn from 24 US areas were roughly 18 to 100 years old. The chain recombines TRBV3-1 (or the pseudogene TRBV3-2) with TRBJ1-4; TRBD1 matches 12 bases. The sequencing sample was made of PBMCs or T cells enriched from blood (not recorded which). The receptor was isolated from a woman between 18 and 29 years old who had recovered from COVID-19. The CDR3 spells CASSLGTGGDEKLFF. DNA of the CDR3: TGTGCCAGCAGCCTCGGGACAGGGGGCGATGAAAAACTGTTTTTT.